This T cell receptor (beta chain) originates from a study of T cells in Graves' hyperthyroidism and ophthalmopathy. Stable disease denoted Graves' hyperthyroidism without ophthalmopathy progression within 18 months. This clonotype was observed a few times. RNA transcripts gave rise to amplified TCR beta CDR3 regions. In the first-round RT-PCR of the TCR CDR3, the HTBI primer set was used. MiXCR was run by TCRdb on the multiplex PCR reads, yielding one entry per CDR3 protein. The profile shows about 700,000 distinct CDR3 sequences, roughly 15% of them singletons. With V trimmed by 2 bases and J by 4 bases, 8 bases remained unmatched. The CDR3 extends over 16 amino acids. Germline V lookup: CDR1 SGDLS, CDR2 YYNGEE.

Sequenced material: blood. This clonotype originated in a woman aged 18-30 years with Graves' hyperthyroidism. The chain has TRBV9 and TRBJ2-1; 8 bases match TRBD2. This CDR3 is CASSVPASGSYNEQFF. In DNA form, the CDR3 reads TGTGCCAGCAGCGTCCCAGCTAGCGGGTCTTACAATGAGCAGTTCTTC.